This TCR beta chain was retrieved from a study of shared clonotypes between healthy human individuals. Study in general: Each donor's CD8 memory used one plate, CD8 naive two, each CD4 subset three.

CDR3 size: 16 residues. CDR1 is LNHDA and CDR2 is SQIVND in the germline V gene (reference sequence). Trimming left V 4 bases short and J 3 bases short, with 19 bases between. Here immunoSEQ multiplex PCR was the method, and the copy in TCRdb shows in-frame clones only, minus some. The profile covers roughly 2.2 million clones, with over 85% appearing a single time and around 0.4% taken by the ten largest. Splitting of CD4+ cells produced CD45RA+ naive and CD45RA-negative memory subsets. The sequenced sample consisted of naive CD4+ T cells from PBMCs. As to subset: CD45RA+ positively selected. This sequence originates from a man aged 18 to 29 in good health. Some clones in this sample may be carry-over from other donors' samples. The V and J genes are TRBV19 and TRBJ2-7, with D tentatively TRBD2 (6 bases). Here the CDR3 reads CASSRQQTRSFYEQYF. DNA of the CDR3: TGTGCCAGTAGTAGACAGCAGACTAGGAGTTTCTACGAGCAGTACTTC.